This TCR beta chain came from a study of blood T cells in healthy people across ages. Study-level background: About one barcoded beta molecule was captured per two T cells (by template switching). Study-level points and caveats: Significant beta diversity loss was already apparent by age around 40, declining roughly linearly.

There are 15 residues in the CDR3. V was clipped by 6 bases and J by 4 bases, with 16 bases between them. About this clonotype itself: The antigen remains unidentified.

Through a sample-barcoded 5' primer and a J-beta primer mix, a second PCR was run for roughly 6 to 11 cycles. TCRdb ran MiXCR on the 5' RACE reads and lists one entry per CDR3 protein. Of about 1.5 million distinct CDR3 sequences listed, roughly 43% are singletons. Each sample used at least 6 million PBMCs. Sequencing was carried out using blood. The TCR comes from a woman aged 18-30 years in good health. The chain employs TRBV12-3 or TRBV12-4 and TRBJ1-5; no reliable D call. The CDR3 sequence: CASRLYEGGNQPQHF. The DNA of the CDR3 is TGTGCCAGCAGGTTGTATGAGGGAGGAAATCAGCCCCAGCATTTT.